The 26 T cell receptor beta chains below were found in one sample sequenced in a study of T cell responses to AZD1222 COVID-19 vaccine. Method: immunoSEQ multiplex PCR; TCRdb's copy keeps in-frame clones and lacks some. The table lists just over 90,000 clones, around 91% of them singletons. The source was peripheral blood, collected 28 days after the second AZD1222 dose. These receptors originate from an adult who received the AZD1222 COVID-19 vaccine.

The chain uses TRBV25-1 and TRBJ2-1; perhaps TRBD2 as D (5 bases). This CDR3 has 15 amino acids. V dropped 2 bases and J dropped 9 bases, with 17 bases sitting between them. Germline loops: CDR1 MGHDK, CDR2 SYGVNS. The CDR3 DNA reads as TGTGCCAGCAGTGAAAGGCTTCGAGGGTATGGTGAGCAGTTCTTC. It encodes CASSERLRGYGEQFF.

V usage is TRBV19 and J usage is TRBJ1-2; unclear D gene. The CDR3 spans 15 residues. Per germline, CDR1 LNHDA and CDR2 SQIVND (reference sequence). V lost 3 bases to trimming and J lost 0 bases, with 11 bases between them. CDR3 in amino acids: CASSIQAPANYGYTF. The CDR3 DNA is TGTGCCAGTAGTATCCAGGCTCCAGCTAACTATGGCTACACCTTC. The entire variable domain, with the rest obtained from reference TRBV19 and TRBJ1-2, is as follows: DGGITQSPKYLFRKEGQNVTLSCEQNLNHDAMYWYRQDPGQGLRLIYYSQIVNDFQKGDIAEGYSVSREKKESFPLTVTSAQKNPTAFYLCASSIQAPANYGYTFGSGTRLTVV.

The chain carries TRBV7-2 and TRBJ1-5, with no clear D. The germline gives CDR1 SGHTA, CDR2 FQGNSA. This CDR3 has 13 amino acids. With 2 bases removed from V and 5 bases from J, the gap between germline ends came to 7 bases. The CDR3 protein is CASSLFEDQPQHF. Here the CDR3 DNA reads TGTGCCAGCAGCTTATTTGAGGATCAGCCCCAGCATTTT.

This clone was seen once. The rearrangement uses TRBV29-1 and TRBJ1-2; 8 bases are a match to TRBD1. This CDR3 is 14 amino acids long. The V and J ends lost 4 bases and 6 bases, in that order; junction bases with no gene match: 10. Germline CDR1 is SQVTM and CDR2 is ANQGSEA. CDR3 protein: CSVARAGQGDGYTF. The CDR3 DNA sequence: TGCAGCGTTGCACGCGCTGGACAGGGTGATGGCTACACCTTC.

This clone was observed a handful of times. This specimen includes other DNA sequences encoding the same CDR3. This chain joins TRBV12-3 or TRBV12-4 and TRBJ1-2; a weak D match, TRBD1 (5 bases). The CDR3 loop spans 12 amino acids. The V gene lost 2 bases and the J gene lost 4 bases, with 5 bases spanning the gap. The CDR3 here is CASSLQGYGYTF. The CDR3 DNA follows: TGTGCCAGCAGTTTACAGGGCTATGGCTACACCTTC.

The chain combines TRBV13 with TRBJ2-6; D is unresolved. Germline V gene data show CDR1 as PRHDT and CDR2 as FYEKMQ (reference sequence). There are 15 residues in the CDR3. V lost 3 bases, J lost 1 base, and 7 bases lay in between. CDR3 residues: CASSFGRSGANVLTF. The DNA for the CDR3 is TGTGCCAGCAGCTTTGGTAGGTCTGGGGCCAACGTCCTGACTTTC.

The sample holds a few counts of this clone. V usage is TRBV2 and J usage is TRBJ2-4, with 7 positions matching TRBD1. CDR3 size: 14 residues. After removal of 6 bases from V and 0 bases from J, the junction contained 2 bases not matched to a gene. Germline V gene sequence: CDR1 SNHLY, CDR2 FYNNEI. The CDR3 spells CASRTGLAKNIQYF. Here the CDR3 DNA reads TGTGCCAGCAGGACAGGGTTAGCCAAAAACATTCAGTACTTC. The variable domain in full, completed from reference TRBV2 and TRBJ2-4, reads EPEVTQTPSHQVTQMGQEVILRCVPISNHLYFYWYRQILGQKVEFLVSFYNNEISEKSEIFDDQFSVERPDGSNFTLKIRSTKLEDSAMYFCASRTGLAKNIQYFGAGTRLSVL.

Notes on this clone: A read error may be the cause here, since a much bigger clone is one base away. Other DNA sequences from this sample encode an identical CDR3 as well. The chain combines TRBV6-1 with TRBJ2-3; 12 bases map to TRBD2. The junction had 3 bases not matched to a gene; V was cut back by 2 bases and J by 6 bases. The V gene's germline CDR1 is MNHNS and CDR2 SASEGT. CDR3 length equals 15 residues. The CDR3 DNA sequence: TGTGCCAGCAGTGAACTAGCGGGAGGGCCGGATACGCAGTATTTT. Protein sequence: CASSELAGGPDTQYF.

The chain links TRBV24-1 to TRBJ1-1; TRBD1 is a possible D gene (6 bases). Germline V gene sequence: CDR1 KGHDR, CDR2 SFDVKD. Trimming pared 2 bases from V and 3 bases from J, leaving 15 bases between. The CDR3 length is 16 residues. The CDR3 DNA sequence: TGTGCCACCAGTGATTACAGGGTATTGGTAGACACTGAAGCTTTCTTT. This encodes CATSDYRVLVDTEAFF.

The CDR3 protein is CASSLMPLWGAPTFSGNTIYF. CDR3 nucleotides: TGTGCCAGCAGCTTAATGCCCCTGTGGGGGGCTCCCACCTTCTCTGGAAACACCATATATTTT. The chain links TRBV13 to TRBJ1-3, with D possibly TRBD1 on 6 matching bases. Trimming took 2 bases from V and 0 from J, leaving 26 bases between them. The CDR3 totals 21 residues. Germline CDR1 PRHDT, CDR2 FYEKMQ (reference sequence). The complete variable domain, with remaining parts taken from reference TRBV13 and TRBJ1-3, reads AAGVIQSPRHLIKEKRETATLKCYPIPRHDTVYWYQQGPGQDPQFLISFYEKMQSDKGSIPDRFSAQQFSDYHSELNMSSLELGDSALYFCASSLMPLWGAPTFSGNTIYFGEGSWLTVV.

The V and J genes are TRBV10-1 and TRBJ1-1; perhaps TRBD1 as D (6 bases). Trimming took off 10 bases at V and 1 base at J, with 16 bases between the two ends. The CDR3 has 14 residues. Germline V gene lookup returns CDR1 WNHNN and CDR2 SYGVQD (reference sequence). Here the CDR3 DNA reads TGCGCCAAAAAGGGGGGGGTTGGGAACACTGAAGCTTTCTTT. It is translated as CAKKGGVGNTEAFF.

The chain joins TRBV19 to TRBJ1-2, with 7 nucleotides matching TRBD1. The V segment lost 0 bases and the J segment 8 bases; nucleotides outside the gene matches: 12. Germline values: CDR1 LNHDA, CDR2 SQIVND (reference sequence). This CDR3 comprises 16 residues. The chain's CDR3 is CASSIETRTGEKGYTF. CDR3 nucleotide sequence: TGTGCCAGTAGTATAGAAACCAGGACAGGAGAGAAGGGCTACACCTTC. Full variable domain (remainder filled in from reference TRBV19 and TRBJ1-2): DGGITQSPKYLFRKEGQNVTLSCEQNLNHDAMYWYRQDPGQGLRLIYYSQIVNDFQKGDIAEGYSVSREKKESFPLTVTSAQKNPTAFYLCASSIETRTGEKGYTFGSGTRLTVV.

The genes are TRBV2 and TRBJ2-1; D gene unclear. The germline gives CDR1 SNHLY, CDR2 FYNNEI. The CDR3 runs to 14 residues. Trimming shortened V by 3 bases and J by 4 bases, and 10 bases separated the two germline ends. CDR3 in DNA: TGTGCCAGCAGTGACCAGGTGGGATACAATGAGCAGTTCTTC. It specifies CASSDQVGYNEQFF.

In nucleotides, the CDR3 is TGTGCCAGCAGCCCCGAAGGGAGCTCCTACAATGAGCAGTTCTTC. It codes for CASSPEGSSYNEQFF. This chain joins TRBV9 and TRBJ2-1, with D possibly TRBD2 on 5 matching bases. Germline CDR1 reads SGDLS; CDR2 reads YYNGEE. V was trimmed by 4 bases and J by 0 bases, leaving 11 bases between them. The CDR3 consists of 15 residues.

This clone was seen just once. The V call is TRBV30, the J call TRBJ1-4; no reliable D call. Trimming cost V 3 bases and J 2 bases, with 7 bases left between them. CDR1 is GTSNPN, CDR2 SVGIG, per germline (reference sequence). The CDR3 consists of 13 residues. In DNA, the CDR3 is TGTGCCTGGAGAGGGTGGACTAATGAAAAACTGTTTTTT. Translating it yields CAWRGWTNEKLFF.

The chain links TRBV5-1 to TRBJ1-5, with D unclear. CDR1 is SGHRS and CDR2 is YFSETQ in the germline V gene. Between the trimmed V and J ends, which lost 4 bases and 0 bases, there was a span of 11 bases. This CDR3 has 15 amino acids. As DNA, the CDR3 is TGCGCCAGCAGCCGAGACGGGATTAGCAATCAGCCCCAGCATTTT. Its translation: CASSRDGISNQPQHF.

The CDR3 is CASSVGGSGPTHYEQYF. The CDR3 coding sequence is TGTGCCAGCAGCGTAGGTGGTAGCGGGCCGACCCACTACGAGCAGTACTTC. The V gene is TRBV9, the J gene TRBJ2-7, with 7 bases fitting TRBD2. The germline CDR1 and CDR2 sequences are SGDLS and YYNGEE. The V segment lost 0 bases and the J segment 3 bases; nucleotides outside the gene matches: 12. CDR3 length equals 17 residues.

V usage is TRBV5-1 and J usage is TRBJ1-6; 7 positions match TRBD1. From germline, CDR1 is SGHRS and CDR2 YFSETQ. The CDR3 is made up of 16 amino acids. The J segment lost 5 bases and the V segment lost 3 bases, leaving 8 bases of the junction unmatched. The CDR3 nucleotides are TGCGCCAGCAGCTCGATGCAGGGGGGAAATAATTCACCCCTCCACTTT. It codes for CASSSMQGGNNSPLHF.

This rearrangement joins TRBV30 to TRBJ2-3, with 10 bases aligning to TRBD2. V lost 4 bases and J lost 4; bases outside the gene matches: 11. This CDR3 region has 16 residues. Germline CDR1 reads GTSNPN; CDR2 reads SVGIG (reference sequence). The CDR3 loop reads CAWTKGLAGDADTQYF. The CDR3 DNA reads TGTGCCTGGACAAAGGGTCTAGCGGGAGATGCAGATACGCAGTATTTT.

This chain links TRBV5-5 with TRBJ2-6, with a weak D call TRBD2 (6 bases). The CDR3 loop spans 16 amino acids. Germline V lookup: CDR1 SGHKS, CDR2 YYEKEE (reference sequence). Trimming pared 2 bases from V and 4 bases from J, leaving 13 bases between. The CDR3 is CASSLGTGAGANVLTF. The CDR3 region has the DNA TGTGCCAGCAGCTTAGGGACTGGGGCCGGGGCCAACGTCCTGACTTTC. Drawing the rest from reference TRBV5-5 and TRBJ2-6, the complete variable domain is DAGVTQSPTHLIKTRGQQVTLRCSPISGHKSVSWYQQVLGQGPQFIFQYYEKEERGRGNFPDRFSARQFPNYSSELNVNALLLGDSALYLCASSLGTGAGANVLTFGAGSRLTVL.

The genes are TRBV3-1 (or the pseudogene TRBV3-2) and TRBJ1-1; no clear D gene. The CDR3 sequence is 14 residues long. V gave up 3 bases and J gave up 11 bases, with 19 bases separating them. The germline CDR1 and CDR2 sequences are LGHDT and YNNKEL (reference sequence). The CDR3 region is CASSQEVGGREAFF. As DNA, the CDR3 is TGTGCCAGCAGCCAGGAGGTTGGAGGCCGAGAGGCTTTCTTT.

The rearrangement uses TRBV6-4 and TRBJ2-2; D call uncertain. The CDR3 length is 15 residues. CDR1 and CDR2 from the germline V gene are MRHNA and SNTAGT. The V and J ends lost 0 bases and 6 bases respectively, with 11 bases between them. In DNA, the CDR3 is TGTGCCAGCAGTGACTCGAACTTCGGCTCCGGGGAGCTGTTTTTT. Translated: CASSDSNFGSGELFF.

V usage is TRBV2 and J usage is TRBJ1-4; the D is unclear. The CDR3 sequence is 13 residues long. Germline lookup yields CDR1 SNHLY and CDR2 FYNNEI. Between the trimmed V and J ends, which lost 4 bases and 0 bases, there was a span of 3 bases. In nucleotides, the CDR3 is TGTGCCAGCAGTGGACCAACTAATGAAAAACTGTTTTTT. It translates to CASSGPTNEKLFF.

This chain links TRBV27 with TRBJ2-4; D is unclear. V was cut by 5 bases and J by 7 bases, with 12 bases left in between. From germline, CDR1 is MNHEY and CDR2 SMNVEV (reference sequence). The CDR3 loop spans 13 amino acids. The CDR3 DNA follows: TGTGCCAGCAGTGGAGTAGGTGTTAACATTCAGTACTTC. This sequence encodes CASSGVGVNIQYF.

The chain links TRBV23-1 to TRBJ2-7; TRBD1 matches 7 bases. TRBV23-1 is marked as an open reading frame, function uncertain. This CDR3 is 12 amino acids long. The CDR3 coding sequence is TGCGCTGGCGACAGGGTCCCCTACGAGCAGTACTTC. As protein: CAGDRVPYEQYF.

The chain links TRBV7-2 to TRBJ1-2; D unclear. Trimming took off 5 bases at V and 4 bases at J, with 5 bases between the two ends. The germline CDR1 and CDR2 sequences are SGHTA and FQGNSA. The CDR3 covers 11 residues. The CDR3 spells CASSTFYGYTF. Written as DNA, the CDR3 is TGTGCCAGCAGCACCTTCTATGGCTACACCTTC.